The 20 T cell receptor beta chains below all came from one sample that was sequenced in a study of molecular identifiers for immune sequencing clone quantification. TCRdb re-called the PCR reads through MiXCR, storing one row per CDR3 protein. The sample has roughly 65,000 distinct CDR3 sequences, around a sixth seen once; the top ten hold approximately 1.4%. Source material: naive CD8+ T cells from blood, with Jurkat cell RNA spiked in. The sample's subset: FACS-sorted CD8+CD4-CCR7+CD45RA+ naive T cells. All receptors come from a human donor in good health. Some libraries in this study had Jurkat cell RNA spiked in.

This clonotype was found many times. The V and J genes are TRBV30 and TRBJ2-1; D is uncertain. V was cut by 2 bases and J by 10 bases, with 12 bases left in between. Germline V gives CDR1 GTSNPN, CDR2 SVGIG (reference sequence). This CDR3 contains 12 residues. CDR3 in amino acids: CAWSFAGVEQFF. The CDR3, as DNA: TGTGCCTGGAGTTTTGCTGGGGTCGAGCAGTTCTTC.

This rearrangement joins TRBV27 to TRBJ2-1; D is perhaps TRBD2 (5 bases). CDR3 size: 11 residues. V lost 7 bases and J lost 9, with 10 bases in between. Looked up from germline, CDR1 is MNHEY and CDR2 is SMNVEV (reference sequence). CDR3 region: CASTDFCEQFF. CDR3 nucleotide sequence: TGTGCCAGCACGGACTTTTGTGAGCAGTTCTTC.

This clonotype was found many times. The rearrangement uses TRBV7-9 and TRBJ2-7; the match to TRBD2 covers 8 bases. The CDR3 length is 15 residues. V was pared by 6 bases and J by 2 bases, with 9 bases of the junction left unmatched. Germline V lookup: CDR1 SEHNR, CDR2 FQNEAQ (reference sequence). The CDR3, as DNA: TGTGCCAGCAGTTCATCCGGGACTAGGGCCTACGAGCAGTACTTC. This translates into CASSSSGTRAYEQYF.

The chain is built from TRBV7-2 and TRBJ2-1; unclear D gene. The CDR3 runs to 12 residues. Germline V gives CDR1 SGHTA, CDR2 FQGNSA. V was shortened by 2 bases and J by 12 bases, with 11 bases between the two germline ends. The CDR3 nucleotides are TGTGCCAGCAGCTTATTAGGGTCTGGGCAGTTCTTC. Its translation: CASSLLGSGQFF.

This clonotype was seen ten or more times. The chain has TRBV5-6 and TRBJ2-5; 11 bases fit TRBD2. CDR1 is SGHDT and CDR2 is YYEEEE in the germline V gene. This CDR3 has 15 amino acids. Trimming at V came to 4 bases and at J to 2 bases, leaving 4 bases not matched to a gene. In DNA, the CDR3 is TGTGCCAGCAGCCCGGGACTAGCGGTGCAAGAGACCCAGTACTTC. It translates to CASSPGLAVQETQYF. Together with reference TRBV5-6 and TRBJ2-5, the CDR3 gives the full variable domain: DAGVTQSPTHLIKTRGQQVTLRCSPKSGHDTVSWYQQALGQGPQFIFQYYEEEERQRGNFPDRFSGHQFPNYSSELNVNALLLGDSALYLCASSPGLAVQETQYFGPGTRLLVL.

Note on this clonotype: A far larger clone is off by one base, so a read error is likely. Here the CDR3 reads CASSLSETQYF. The CDR3 coding sequence is TGTGCCAGCAGCTTGTCTGAGACCCAGTACTTC. The chain has TRBV5-3 and TRBJ2-5; D is uncertain. TRBV5-3 carries the ORF label, with uncertain function. The CDR3 is made up of 11 amino acids.

This clonotype was seen ten or more times. The genes are TRBV7-2 and TRBJ2-4; D gene uncertain. The V and J ends lost 1 base and 5 bases respectively, with 6 bases between them. The CDR3 has 13 residues. Germline CDR1 is SGHTA and CDR2 is FQGNSA. CDR3 in amino acids: CASSLVGENIQYF. The CDR3, as DNA: TGTGCCAGCAGCTTAGTAGGCGAAAACATTCAGTACTTC.

This clonotype was counted at least ten times. The chain uses TRBV20-1 and TRBJ2-7; D is ambiguous. The ends were cut back, 3 bases at V and 0 bases at J, with 9 bases in the middle. Germline-derived CDR1 and CDR2 are DFQATT and SNEGSKA (reference sequence). This CDR3 spans 13 amino acids. The CDR3 protein is CSARSGLSYEQYF. The DNA for the CDR3 is TGCAGTGCTAGGTCCGGGCTCTCCTACGAGCAGTACTTC.

This clonotype was recorded a few times. This rearrangement joins TRBV5-1 to TRBJ1-1; D is ambiguous. CDR1 and CDR2 (germline): SGHRS, YFSETQ. This CDR3 has 14 residues. Trimming removed 4 bases at V and 6 bases at J, with 16 bases between. This CDR3 reads CASSPAPERPEAFF. The CDR3 coding sequence is TGCGCCAGCAGCCCGGCCCCGGAGCGACCTGAAGCTTTCTTT.

This clonotype was found many times. This chain connects TRBV27 to TRBJ2-7; 7 bases agree with TRBD1. After removal of 5 bases from V and 4 bases from J, the junction contained 2 bases not matched to a gene. This CDR3 contains 12 residues. Germline V gene sequence: CDR1 MNHEY, CDR2 SMNVEV (reference sequence). Here the CDR3 DNA reads TGTGCCAGCAGTCCGACAGGGTACGAGCAGTACTTC. It is translated as CASSPTGYEQYF.

In this sample, this clonotype turned up a few times. The chain has TRBV28 and TRBJ2-7; D not resolved. Trimming pared 6 bases from V and 4 bases from J, leaving 16 bases between. Germline V CDR1 and CDR2: MDHEN, SYDVKM. The CDR3 loop spans 14 amino acids. CDR3 loop: CASRTPGTPYEQYF. Here the CDR3 DNA reads TGTGCCAGCAGGACTCCGGGTACCCCGTACGAGCAGTACTTC.

V gene TRBV12-5 combines with J gene TRBJ2-2, with D uncertain. This CDR3 region has 14 residues. V gave up 5 bases and J gave up 4 bases, with 11 bases separating them. From germline, CDR1 is LGHNT and CDR2 FRNRAP. As DNA, the CDR3 is TGTGCTAGTGGTCCCCAAGTCTGCACCGGGGAGCTGTTTTTT. This codes for CASGPQVCTGELFF.

The chain employs TRBV7-9 and TRBJ1-4; the match to TRBD1 covers 9 bases. The CDR3 extends over 17 amino acids. V trimming: 5 bases; J trimming: 4 bases; junction bases outside the gene matches: 11. CDR1 and CDR2 (germline): SEHNR, FQNEAQ (reference sequence). The CDR3 protein is CASSQRGTGILNEKLFF. The CDR3 nucleotides are TGTGCCAGCAGCCAGAGGGGGACAGGGATTCTTAATGAAAAACTGTTTTTT.

This clonotype was found a few times. V gene TRBV19 combines with J gene TRBJ1-2, with D tentatively TRBD1 (5 bases). Trimming removed 7 bases at V and 5 bases at J, with 17 bases between. The CDR3 sequence is 14 residues long. Per germline, CDR1 LNHDA and CDR2 SQIVND (reference sequence). CDR3 region: CASTTLWGEYGYTF. The CDR3 bases are TGTGCCAGTACGACCCTTTGGGGCGAATATGGCTACACCTTC.

V usage is TRBV7-9 and J usage is TRBJ2-7, with unresolved D. Germline assignment: CDR1 SEHNR and CDR2 FQNEAQ (reference sequence). This CDR3 spans 18 amino acids. Trimming took off 4 bases at V and 0 bases at J, with 22 bases between the two ends. CDR3: CASSSAVARTRYSYEQYF. CDR3 sequence (DNA): TGTGCCAGCAGCTCCGCGGTTGCCAGGACCCGCTACTCCTACGAGCAGTACTTC.

The gene calls are TRBV11-2 and TRBJ2-1; possible D gene TRBD1, 6 bases. V shed 5 bases and J shed 6 bases, with 11 bases lying between them. Per the germline V gene, CDR1 is SGHAT and CDR2 is FQNNGV. The CDR3 is made up of 13 amino acids. The CDR3 sequence: CASSHRVINEQFF. DNA of the CDR3: TGTGCCAGCAGCCACAGGGTGATCAATGAGCAGTTCTTC.

This clonotype was detected many times. The chain links TRBV7-8 to TRBJ2-7, with 9 bases identical to TRBD2. CDR1 is SGHVS and CDR2 is FQNEAQ in the germline V gene. The junction had 9 bases not matched to a gene; V was cut back by 5 bases and J by 4 bases. The CDR3 sequence is 15 residues long. In DNA form, the CDR3 reads TGTGCCAGCAGCCCAGCCTCTAGCGGGATGTACGAGCAGTACTTC. It encodes CASSPASSGMYEQYF.

J is TRBJ2-7 and V is TRBV30; 7 nucleotides agree with TRBD1. This CDR3 has 13 residues. In germline, CDR1 is GTSNPN, CDR2 SVGIG (reference sequence). V dropped 0 bases and J dropped 7; count of bases not matched to a gene: 6. The CDR3 coding sequence is TGTGCCTGGAGTGTTCGGACAGGTTGGGAGCAGTACTTC. Protein sequence: CAWSVRTGWEQYF. Looking up the rest from reference TRBV30 and TRBJ2-7 gives the full variable domain: SQTIHQWPATLVQPVGSPLSLECTVEGTSNPNLYWYRQAAGRGLQLLFYSVGIGQISSEVPQNLSASRPQDRQFILSSKKLLLSDSGFYLCAWSVRTGWEQYFGPGTRLTVT.

This clonotype is termed medium-sized. In DNA, the CDR3 is TGTGCCAGCAGTTCCCGCATCATATACCGACAGAGCAGAAGCACAGATACGCAGTATTTT. Protein product: CASSSRIIYRQSRSTDTQYF. V and J are TRBV28 and TRBJ2-3; D is possibly TRBD1 (5 bases). Trimming left V 4 bases short and J 0 bases short, with 26 bases between. The CDR3 runs 20 residues. CDR1 is MDHEN, CDR2 SYDVKM, per germline. The full variable domain, with the rest looked up from reference TRBV28 and TRBJ2-3, is DVKVTQSSRYLVKRTGEKVFLECVQDMDHENMFWYRQDPGLGLRLIYFSYDVKMKEKGDIPEGYSVSREKKERFSLILESASTNQTSMYLCASSSRIIYRQSRSTDTQYFGPGTRLTVL.

This clonotype was seen ten or more times. The rearrangement joins TRBV7-6 to TRBJ2-3; no clear D gene. This CDR3 comprises 13 residues. Germline V lookup: CDR1 SGHVS, CDR2 FNYEAQ. V was pared by 3 bases and J by 2 bases, with 6 bases between. CDR3 sequence (DNA): TGTGCCAGCAGCTTTCGGATCACAGATACGCAGTATTTT. Translated, it gives CASSFRITDTQYF.